This TCR beta chain is drawn from a study of T cell responses to AZD1222 COVID-19 vaccine. This table comes from immunoSEQ multiplex PCR, and its TCRdb copy is limited to in-frame clones, with some not included. The repertoire holds around 160,000 clones, with 80% to 85% as singletons. The germline gives CDR1 SGHDT, CDR2 YYEEEE. The CDR3 is 14 residues long. V lost 5 bases and J lost 0, with 9 bases in between. Worth noting for this clone: Its antigen is not known.

Whole-study results and caveats: Just 6 or 7 AZD1222 recipients were seropositive at baseline. Mostly white British, mostly female donors; authors suggested clonal diversity may be underestimated. Spike-wide coverage was observed for vaccine-associated CD4 TCRs, with dominant responses at 160-218 and 743-854.

This sample comprised peripheral blood, obtained on day 0 of MenACWY control vaccination. The sequence was obtained from an adult in good health. The chain employs TRBV5-6 and TRBJ2-4, with a tentative D call TRBD1 (6 bases). The CDR3 DNA is TGTGCCAGCAGTCAACAGGGAGCCAAAAACATTCAGTACTTC. Its translation: CASSQQGAKNIQYF.